One sample yielded the 22 T cell receptor beta chains listed below, sequenced in a study of PD-1 blockade in classical Hodgkin lymphoma. The time point here: cycle 4 day 1 (C4D1), after five to seven weeks of nivolumab. Every one of the patients relapsed after autologous stem cell transplantation (brentuximab vedotin exposure was variable). Measured with immunoSEQ multiplex PCR; TCRdb has only the in-frame clones, and not every one. Among about 64,000 clones, roughly nine tenths were seen once, and the ten largest hold about 8%. Sequenced material: peripheral blood mononuclear cells (PBMCs), taken before the fourth cycle of nivolumab. These TCRs come from a human donor with classical Hodgkin lymphoma.

The genes are TRBV11-2 and TRBJ1-6; a weak D match, TRBD1 (6 bases). Trimming left V 3 bases short and J 10 bases short, with 19 bases between. CDR3 size: 16 residues. Germline assignment: CDR1 SGHAT and CDR2 FQNNGV. The CDR3 coding sequence is TGTGCCAGCAGCTTTGGAGGGGGGGCCGTCGGGTCACCCCTCCACTTT. Translated: CASSFGGGAVGSPLHF.

This clone showed up just a few times. This chain joins TRBV11-3 and TRBJ2-1; 7 bases fit TRBD1. The CDR3 has 14 amino acids. Germline trimming cut 4 bases from V and 3 bases from J; bases unmatched to any gene: 3. Germline V gene lookup returns CDR1 SGHNT and CDR2 YENEEA. CDR3 coding DNA: TGTGCCAGCAGCTCCCGGGACAGCTACAATGAGCAGTTCTTC. It is translated as CASSSRDSYNEQFF.

This clone was seen just once. The V and J genes are TRBV28 and TRBJ1-2; D remains unclear. CDR3 length: 10 residues. Germline V gives CDR1 MDHEN, CDR2 SYDVKM. Trimming shortened V by 6 bases and J by 6 bases, and 5 bases separated the two germline ends. CDR3 loop: CASRSDGYTF. CDR3 coding DNA: TGTGCCAGCAGATCAGATGGCTACACCTTC.

The chain links TRBV27 to TRBJ2-7, with TRBD2 identical over 12 bases. CDR3 length: 17 amino acids. Germline V gene sequence: CDR1 MNHEY, CDR2 SMNVEV (reference sequence). The trim removed 4 bases at V and 2 bases at J, leaving 9 bases unmatched. The chain's CDR3 is CASSSGLAGPGAYEQYF. As DNA, the CDR3 is TGTGCCAGCAGTTCGGGACTAGCGGGCCCGGGGGCCTACGAGCAGTACTTC.

This rearrangement joins TRBV2 to TRBJ2-4; tentative D call: TRBD1 (6 bases). Germline V gene data show CDR1 as SNHLY and CDR2 as FYNNEI. Trimming shortened V by 6 bases and J by 8 bases, and 20 bases separated the two germline ends. This CDR3 has 15 residues. The CDR3 nucleotides are TGTGCCAGCAGGAGGAACACAGGGTCGTTGGACATTCAGTACTTC. This gives the protein CASRRNTGSLDIQYF. The whole variable domain, filled in from reference TRBV2 and TRBJ2-4, reads EPEVTQTPSHQVTQMGQEVILRCVPISNHLYFYWYRQILGQKVEFLVSFYNNEISEKSEIFDDQFSVERPDGSNFTLKIRSTKLEDSAMYFCASRRNTGSLDIQYFGAGTRLSVL.

The chain couples TRBV5-8 to TRBJ1-5, with D unclear. This CDR3 has 16 residues. Trimming shortened V by 0 bases and J by 0 bases, and 10 bases separated the two germline ends. Germline V gives CDR1 SGHTS, CDR2 YDEGEE. CDR3 nucleotides: TGTGCCAGCAGCTTGGCCGGTCCTTATAGCAATCAGCCCCAGCATTTT. Its translation: CASSLAGPYSNQPQHF.

The chain recombines TRBV7-6 with TRBJ1-1, with D perhaps TRBD1 (6 bases). The CDR3 runs 16 residues. Per the germline V gene, CDR1 is SGHVS and CDR2 is FNYEAQ. The ends were cut back, 0 bases at V and 4 bases at J, with 15 bases in the middle. The CDR3 reads CASSLAVNRDCTEAFF. The CDR3 DNA reads as TGTGCCAGCAGCTTAGCGGTGAACAGGGATTGCACTGAAGCTTTCTTT. Combining the CDR3 with reference TRBV7-6 and TRBJ1-1 gives the whole variable domain GAGVSQSPRYKVTKRGQDVALRCDPISGHVSLYWYRQALGQGPEFLTYFNYEAQQDKSGLPNDRFSAERPEGSISTLTIQRTEQRDSAMYRCASSLAVNRDCTEAFFGQGTRLTVV.

The chain joins TRBV11-2 to TRBJ1-5; D is undetermined. Trimming pared 2 bases from V and 3 bases from J, leaving 11 bases between. Germline lookup yields CDR1 SGHAT and CDR2 FQNNGV. The CDR3 contains 15 residues. CDR3 in amino acids: CASSLRPRFNQPQHF. The CDR3 region has the DNA TGTGCCAGCAGCTTACGACCGCGCTTCAATCAGCCCCAGCATTTT.

The chain carries TRBV27 and TRBJ2-3; D not resolved. CDR1 and CDR2 from the germline V gene are MNHEY and SMNVEV (reference sequence). The CDR3 spans 13 residues. Trimming left V 0 bases short and J 4 bases short, with 5 bases between. CDR3 amino acids: CASSLSLADTQYF. The CDR3 coding sequence is TGTGCCAGCAGTTTATCGTTAGCAGATACGCAGTATTTT.

A note on this clone: The junction differs from germline at one of its ends, possibly a read error. The V call is TRBV7-9, the J call TRBJ2-3, with D possibly being TRBD1 (5 bases). CDR3 length equals 13 residues. The germline V gene encodes CDR1 SEHNR and CDR2 FQNEAQ (reference sequence). CDR3 sequence: CASSLGGLFGAIF. CDR3 coding DNA: TGTGCCAGCAGCTTAGGCGGCCTGTTTGGGGCCATTTTT.

The rearrangement joins TRBV7-9 to TRBJ2-1; D is uncertain. Germline V gene data show CDR1 as SEHNR and CDR2 as FQNEAQ (reference sequence). This CDR3 has 14 residues. The germline V and J ends were trimmed by 1 base and 7 bases, with 11 bases remaining between them. This CDR3 reads CASSLDQEWNEQFF. The CDR3 DNA reads TGTGCCAGCAGCTTAGACCAGGAATGGAATGAGCAGTTCTTC.

V usage is TRBV7-2 and J usage is TRBJ1-6, with TRBD1 matching 7 bases. V trimming: 6 bases; J trimming: 8 bases; junction bases outside the gene matches: 10. The CDR3 extends over 15 amino acids. CDR1 is SGHTA, CDR2 FQGNSA, per germline. Here the CDR3 reads CASRQTGRGHSPLHF. The CDR3 region has the DNA TGTGCCAGCAGACAGACAGGGAGGGGACATTCACCCCTCCACTTT.

This chain connects TRBV5-1 to TRBJ2-7; tentatively, D is TRBD2 (5 bases). V lost 1 base to trimming and J lost 0 bases, with 8 bases between them. The CDR3 spans 14 residues. CDR1 and CDR2 from the germline V gene are SGHRS and YFSETQ. The CDR3 protein is CASSLTEGSYEQYF. CDR3 bases: TGCGCCAGCAGCTTGACTGAGGGCTCCTACGAGCAGTACTTC.

V is TRBV27 and J is TRBJ1-4, with D maybe TRBD1 (5 bases). The germline V gene encodes CDR1 MNHEY and CDR2 SMNVEV (reference sequence). The ends were cut back, 5 bases at V and 6 bases at J, with 10 bases in the middle. CDR3 length: 13 residues. CDR3 coding DNA: TGTGCCAGCAGTGCAGGGCTAGATGAAAAACTGTTTTTT. Translating it yields CASSAGLDEKLFF.

The V call is TRBV6-1, the J call TRBJ1-2; D not certain. Germline values: CDR1 MNHNS, CDR2 SASEGT. The CDR3 extends over 14 amino acids. Trimming cost V 6 bases and J 5 bases, with 16 bases left between them. CDR3 bases: TGTGCCAGCAGGGGTTGGAGCCATCTTTATGGCTACACCTTC. Translating it yields CASRGWSHLYGYTF.

This clone was seen a single time. The chain has TRBV4-1 and TRBJ2-7, with D maybe TRBD2 (7 bases). V was pared by 1 base and J by 3 bases, with 13 bases between. CDR1 and CDR2 from the germline V gene are MGHRA and YSYEKL. The CDR3 is made up of 15 amino acids. CDR3 nucleotides: TGCGCCAGCAGCCAAGGCGGGGGCCAAGGCTACGAGCAGTACTTC. Protein product: CASSQGGGQGYEQYF.

The chain uses TRBV29-1 and TRBJ2-1; possibly TRBD2 for D (5 bases). This CDR3 contains 16 residues. Between the trimmed V and J ends, which lost 0 bases and 0 bases, there was a span of 12 bases. The V gene's germline CDR1 is SQVTM and CDR2 ANQGSEA. CDR3 amino acids: CSVEDRGRTSYNEQFF. The CDR3 DNA sequence: TGCAGCGTTGAAGATCGAGGGCGGACCTCCTACAATGAGCAGTTCTTC.

J is TRBJ2-7 and V is TRBV2, with 8 bases identical to TRBD2. CDR3 length equals 18 residues. V lost 2 bases and J lost 5; bases outside the gene matches: 17. Germline loops: CDR1 SNHLY, CDR2 FYNNEI. The CDR3 region has the DNA TGTGCCAGCAGTGAATGGCTGGGGGGCGGGGGGACCGCCAACGAGCAGTACTTC. Its protein product is CASSEWLGGGGTANEQYF.

The chain joins TRBV7-9 to TRBJ2-7; tentative D call: TRBD1 (6 bases). The CDR3 is 13 residues long. The V gene's germline CDR1 is SEHNR and CDR2 FQNEAQ (reference sequence). The V end was cut by 2 bases, the J end by 10 bases, with 15 bases between. For the CDR3, the DNA is TGTGCCAGCAGCTTATATCCAGGGGAGCCTCAGTACTTC. Translating it yields CASSLYPGEPQYF.

This clone has just a few counts. The gene calls are TRBV19 and TRBJ2-1; 7 bases fit TRBD2. The CDR3 runs 15 residues. CDR1 and CDR2 (germline): LNHDA, SQIVND (reference sequence). With 3 bases clipped from V and 0 bases from J, the junction kept 2 bases outside the gene matches. CDR3 DNA: TGTGCCAGTAGTATGGCTAGCGGCTCCTACAATGAGCAGTTCTTC. It yields the protein CASSMASGSYNEQFF.

In nucleotides, the CDR3 is TGTGCCAGCAGCTTCCCCGGGACTAATGAAAAACTGTTTTTT. This codes for CASSFPGTNEKLFF. The chain uses TRBV5-8 and TRBJ1-4; D remains unclear. The ends were cut back, 2 bases at V and 2 bases at J, with 7 bases in the middle. Germline V gene lookup returns CDR1 SGHTS and CDR2 YDEGEE. The CDR3 sequence is 14 residues long.

This clone was found once. This chain uses TRBV6-5 with TRBJ2-7; D may be TRBD2 (7 bases). V shed 4 bases and J shed 0 bases, with 16 bases lying between them. The CDR3 has 16 amino acids. Germline V gene data show CDR1 as MNHEY and CDR2 as SVGAGI. In nucleotides, the CDR3 is TGTGCCAGCAGTTCGGGGGGCACAGGAAGCTCCTACGAGCAGTACTTC. Translated: CASSSGGTGSSYEQYF.